This record looks at one TCR beta chain sequence and its context. The CDR3 totals 14 residues. After removal of 0 bases from V and 4 bases from J, the junction contained 2 bases not matched to a gene. Germline values: CDR1 MNHEY, CDR2 SVGEGT. The data derive from a study of blood T cell repertoires in COVID-19. Looking at the study overall: COVID-19 samples from acute and convalescent phases originated in the United States, Italy and Spain.

Some clones are missing from TCRdb's copy, which holds only in-frame ones; the method was immunoSEQ multiplex PCR. In the table there are roughly 230,000 clones, around 90% of which are singletons. Sequencing used peripheral blood. The chain recombines TRBV6-2 or TRBV6-3 with TRBJ1-1, with 7 bases fitting TRBD1. The TCR comes from an older woman with COVID-19, enrolled during active disease. This chain's CDR3 is CASSYSQGLTEAFF. The CDR3 bases are TGTGCCAGCAGTTACTCACAGGGGCTCACTGAAGCTTTCTTT.